The 8 T cell receptor beta chains reported below all come from one sample, sequenced in a study of blood T cells in healthy people across ages. A sample-barcoded 5' primer and a J-beta primer mix were used in a second PCR of about 7 to 12 cycles. MiXCR was run by TCRdb on the 5' RACE reads, yielding one entry per CDR3 protein. Of some 1.4 million distinct CDR3 sequences listed, 42% are singletons. Sample: blood. Every receptor here comes from a woman aged 18-29 years in good health.

The chain has TRBV27 and TRBJ1-5; D not resolved. The V gene lost 3 bases and the J gene lost 0 bases, with 9 bases spanning the gap. The CDR3 extends over 15 amino acids. Germline assignment: CDR1 MNHEY and CDR2 SMNVEV (reference sequence). CDR3 protein: CASSLVPYSNQPQHF. For the CDR3, the DNA is TGTGCCAGCAGTTTGGTGCCTTATAGCAATCAGCCCCAGCATTTT.

The rearrangement uses TRBV20-1 and TRBJ2-7; the D gene could be TRBD1 or TRBD2 (5 bases each). V was trimmed by 6 bases and J by 2 bases, leaving 14 bases between them. Germline V gene sequence: CDR1 DFQATT, CDR2 SNEGSKA (reference sequence). There are 13 residues in the CDR3. The CDR3, as DNA: TGCAGTGCCGAGGGGAAAACCACCTACGAGCAGTACTTC. This sequence encodes CSAEGKTTYEQYF.

The rearrangement links TRBV7-9 to TRBJ1-4; D gene unclear. The CDR3 contains 13 residues. CDR1 is SEHNR and CDR2 is FQNEAQ in the germline V gene (reference sequence). Trimming cost V 3 bases and J 4 bases, with 6 bases left between them. CDR3 residues: CASSFSGNEKLFF. In nucleotides, the CDR3 is TGTGCCAGCAGCTTCAGCGGTAATGAAAAACTGTTTTTT. Together with reference TRBV7-9 and TRBJ1-4, the CDR3 gives the full variable domain: DTGVSQNPRHKITKRGQNVTFRCDPISEHNRLYWYRQTLGQGPEFLTYFQNEAQLEKSRLLSDRFSAERPKGSFSTLEIQRTEQGDSAMYLCASSFSGNEKLFFGSGTQLSVL.

This clonotype occurred once. This chain connects TRBV7-2 to TRBJ1-1, with D perhaps TRBD1 (6 bases). The ends were cut back, 2 bases at V and 1 base at J, with 11 bases in the middle. Germline V gives CDR1 SGHTA, CDR2 FQGNSA. This CDR3 is 15 amino acids long. The CDR3 sequence is CASSLRGGTNTEAFF. The CDR3 DNA follows: TGTGCCAGCAGCTTAAGGGGGGGGACGAACACTGAAGCTTTCTTT. The whole variable domain, remainder taken from reference TRBV7-2 and TRBJ1-1, is GAGVSQSPSNKVTEKGKDVELRCDPISGHTALYWYRQSLGQGLEFLIYFQGNSAPDKSGLPSDRFSAERTGGSVSTLTIQRTQQEDSAVYLCASSLRGGTNTEAFFGQGTRLTVV.

This clonotype was seen a handful of times. J is TRBJ1-1 and V is TRBV6-5; D remains unclear. Trimming took 5 bases from V and 4 from J, leaving 8 bases between them. The CDR3 spans 12 residues. Germline CDR1 and CDR2: MNHEY and SVGAGI. CDR3 DNA: TGTGCCAGCAGTAGTAGTCCCACTGAAGCTTTCTTT. Translation: CASSSSPTEAFF.

The chain employs TRBV20-1 and TRBJ1-2, with 9 bases lining up with TRBD1. In germline, CDR1 is DFQATT, CDR2 SNEGSKA (reference sequence). There are 12 residues in the CDR3. CDR3 region: CSSLTGGSGYTF. CDR3 nucleotide sequence: TGCAGCAGCCTGACAGGGGGGAGTGGCTACACCTTC.

Written as DNA, the CDR3 is TGCAGTGCTAGAGCCCCCGGGACAGGCAGGGGCCAAGAGACCCAGTACTTC. Protein product: CSARAPGTGRGQETQYF. V gene TRBV20-1 combines with J gene TRBJ2-5; 8 bases align to TRBD1. Germline V gives CDR1 DFQATT, CDR2 SNEGSKA (reference sequence). V gave up 1 base and J gave up 1 base; unmatched junction bases: 11. The CDR3 has 17 amino acids.

This clonotype was detected a few times. This sequence joins TRBV10-3 and TRBJ1-6; possibly TRBD1 for D (5 bases). Germline CDR1 reads ENHRY; CDR2 reads SYGVKD. This CDR3 contains 14 residues. The V end was cut by 4 bases, the J end by 7 bases, with 11 bases between. In DNA, the CDR3 is TGTGCCATCAGTGGTGGGGCAGAGAATTCACCCCTCCACTTT. Amino acid sequence: CAISGGAENSPLHF.